The entry below describes one T cell receptor (beta chain). The CDR3 is 15 amino acids. Per the germline V gene, CDR1 is LGHNA and CDR2 is YNFKEQ. V shed 3 bases, J shed 8 bases, and the junction held 8 bases outside the gene matches. Assay used: immunoSEQ multiplex PCR; TCRdb lists only in-frame clones, some missing. The table shows approximately 150,000 clones, with about 90% occurring only once. This record comes from a study of blood T cell repertoires in COVID-19. Study context: Researchers got acute and convalescent COVID-19 samples from the United States, Italy and Spain.

The V and J genes are TRBV4-2 and TRBJ2-1; 9 positions agree with TRBD1. This clonotype originated in a woman in her 70s with acute or convalescent COVID-19. Sequencing input: peripheral blood. The CDR3 bases are TGTGCCAGCAGCCAGGCGGGGACAGGGCAGTATGAGCAGTTCTTC. Its protein is CASSQAGTGQYEQFF.